Listed below are T cell receptor beta chains from one sample, sequenced in a study of CDR3 diversity in severe acne. One entry per CDR3 protein results from TCRdb running MiXCR on the PCR reads. The repertoire holds approximately 79,000 distinct CDR3 sequences, with 45% to 55% as singletons. Sequenced input: blood. These TCRs come from a male donor in good health, serving as a control. Each CDR3 is given with its conserved first and last residue. Each record gives: V gene, D gene, J gene, clone size, CDR3 DNA, CDR3 protein. D genes are given only for firm matches. Clone sizes are given selectively: once, few, many, or a class where the clone is expanded.

v_gene: TRBV7-9
d_gene: -
j_gene: TRBJ1-1
abundance: -
CDR3nt: TGTGCCAGCAGCTTAGCTACCCGGGGCACTGAAGCTTTCTTT
CDR3aa: CASSLATRGTEAFF

v_gene: TRBV25-1
d_gene: -
j_gene: TRBJ2-3
abundance: -
CDR3nt: TGTGCCAGCAGTGAAGATTGGGGAGGAACAGATACGCAGTATTTT
CDR3aa: CASSEDWGGTDTQYF

v_gene: TRBV3-1
d_gene: -
j_gene: TRBJ2-1
abundance: few
CDR3nt: TGTGCCAGCAGCCAGAATCCGCAGGGGAGGAATGAGCAGTTCTTC
CDR3aa: CASSQNPQGRNEQFF

v_gene: TRBV19
d_gene: -
j_gene: TRBJ2-7
abundance: -
CDR3nt: TGTGCCAGTAGTTCGCTGGGACATTCTCCTAACGAGCAGTACTTC
CDR3aa: CASSSLGHSPNEQYF

v_gene: TRBV2
d_gene: -
j_gene: TRBJ2-3
abundance: few
CDR3nt: TGTGCTAGCAGGGCTACTAGCACAGATACGCAGTATTTT
CDR3aa: CASRATSTDTQYF

v_gene: TRBV4-1
d_gene: TRBD2
j_gene: TRBJ2-1
abundance: -
CDR3nt: TGCGCCAGCAGCCAAGATAGGCGGACTAGCGGGAGGGATGAGCAGTTCTTC
CDR3aa: CASSQDRRTSGRDEQFF

v_gene: TRBV19
d_gene: -
j_gene: TRBJ1-4
abundance: -
CDR3nt: TGTGCCAGTAGTATTGCAGGATTGTATGAAAGACTGTTTTTT
CDR3aa: CASSIAGLYERLFF

v_gene: TRBV6-5
d_gene: -
j_gene: TRBJ2-7
abundance: -
CDR3nt: TGTGCCAGCAGTTACTCAGGCGGGGCGAACTACGAGCAGTACTTC
CDR3aa: CASSYSGGANYEQYF

v_gene: TRBV10-3
d_gene: -
j_gene: TRBJ2-1
abundance: -
CDR3nt: TGTGCCATCAGTGCCGGAGGGGGGGCACGTAATGAGCAGTTCTTC
CDR3aa: CAISAGGGARNEQFF

v_gene: TRBV6-1
d_gene: -
j_gene: TRBJ2-1
abundance: many
CDR3nt: TGTGCCAGCAGTGCGGTCTACAATGAGCAGTTCTTC
CDR3aa: CASSAVYNEQFF

v_gene: TRBV27
d_gene: -
j_gene: TRBJ1-3
abundance: -
CDR3nt: -
CDR3aa: CASSYPDRVEQYFGPGTIYF

v_gene: TRBV7-6
d_gene: TRBD1
j_gene: TRBJ1-5
abundance: -
CDR3nt: TGTGCCAGCAGCTTAGGGACAGGGGGCGGCAATCAGCTCCAGCATTTT
CDR3aa: CASSLGTGGGNQLQHF

v_gene: TRBV5-1
d_gene: -
j_gene: TRBJ2-5
abundance: -
CDR3nt: TGCGCCAGCAGCTCCCGCGGGACAGTCCAAGAGACCCAGTACTTC
CDR3aa: CASSSRGTVQETQYF

v_gene: TRBV29-1
d_gene: TRBD2
j_gene: TRBJ2-7
abundance: -
CDR3nt: TGCAGCATTAGAACGGCGGGGGGCTCCTACGAGCAGTACTTC
CDR3aa: CSIRTAGGSYEQYF

v_gene: TRBV10-3
d_gene: TRBD1
j_gene: TRBJ1-2
abundance: -
CDR3nt: TGTGCCATCAGGGCAGCAGGGGGGGACTATGGCTACACCTTC
CDR3aa: CAIRAAGGDYGYTF

v_gene: TRBV7-9
d_gene: -
j_gene: TRBJ2-7
abundance: -
CDR3nt: TGTGCCAGCAGCCCGCTGGAGGGACGGCAGTACTTC
CDR3aa: CASSPLEGRQYF

v_gene: TRBV19
d_gene: TRBD1
j_gene: TRBJ1-2
abundance: few
CDR3nt: TGTGCCAGTAGTCCGACAGGGAGCAACTATGGCTACACCTTC
CDR3aa: CASSPTGSNYGYTF

v_gene: TRBV5-1
d_gene: -
j_gene: TRBJ2-7
abundance: medium-sized
CDR3nt: TGCGCCAGCAGCGAGAAGACAGGAGAGAACTACGAGCAGTACTTC
CDR3aa: CASSEKTGENYEQYF

v_gene: TRBV12-3/TRBV12-4
d_gene: -
j_gene: TRBJ1-1
abundance: -
CDR3nt: TGTGCCAGCAGTTTAAGCGAGGGGAGGGCTTTCTTT
CDR3aa: CASSLSEGRAFF

v_gene: TRBV20-1
d_gene: -
j_gene: TRBJ2-5
abundance: -
CDR3nt: TGCAGTGCCGCCGAGGAGACCCAGTACTTC
CDR3aa: CSAAEETQYF

v_gene: TRBV7-8
d_gene: TRBD2
j_gene: TRBJ2-3
abundance: -
CDR3nt: TGTGCCAGCAACCCTAGCGGGAGGGTAGGGTACAATGAGCAGTATTTT
CDR3aa: CASNPSGRVGYNEQYF

v_gene: TRBV5-4
d_gene: -
j_gene: TRBJ2-5
abundance: -
CDR3nt: TGTGCCAGCAGCTTGACGCAGGGGCAAGAGACCCAGTACTTC
CDR3aa: CASSLTQGQETQYF

v_gene: TRBV11-3
d_gene: -
j_gene: TRBJ2-5
abundance: -
CDR3nt: TGTGCCAGCAGCCAAGATGGACTTAGTGGGAGTGAGACCCAGTACTTC
CDR3aa: CASSQDGLSGSETQYF